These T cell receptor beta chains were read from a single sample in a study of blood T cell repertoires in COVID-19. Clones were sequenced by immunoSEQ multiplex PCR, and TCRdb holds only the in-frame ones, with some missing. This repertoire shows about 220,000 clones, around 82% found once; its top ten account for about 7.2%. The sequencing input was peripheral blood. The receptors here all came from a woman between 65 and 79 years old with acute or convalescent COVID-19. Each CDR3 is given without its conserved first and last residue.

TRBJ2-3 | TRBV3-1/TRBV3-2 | ASSQDLTDTQY
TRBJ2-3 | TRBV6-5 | ASSRTGGADTQY
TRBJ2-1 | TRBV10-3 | AHQAGGNEQF
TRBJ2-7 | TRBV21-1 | ASSHQGEQY
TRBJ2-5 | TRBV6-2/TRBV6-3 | ASSYSRAGAETQY
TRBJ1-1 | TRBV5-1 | ASSSTQAGTEAF
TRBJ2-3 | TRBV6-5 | ASSYSGPGRQY
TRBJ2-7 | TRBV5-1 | ASSLQGYEQY
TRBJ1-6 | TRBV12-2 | ASRPRGSSYNSPLH
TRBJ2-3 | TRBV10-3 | ATTGTGNIDTQY
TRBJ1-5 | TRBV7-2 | ASSLEGWGEPQH
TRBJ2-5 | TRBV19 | ASGPRGRETQY
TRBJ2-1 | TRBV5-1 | ASSPGQGWDEQF
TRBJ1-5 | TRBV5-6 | ASSLVKSGDQPQH
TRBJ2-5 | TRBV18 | ASSRTGTQETQY
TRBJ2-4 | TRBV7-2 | ASSLEGRRLAKNIQY
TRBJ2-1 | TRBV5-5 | ASLRGNEQF
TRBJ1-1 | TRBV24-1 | ATSGGTEAF
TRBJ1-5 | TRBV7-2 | ASSLQGAISNQPQH
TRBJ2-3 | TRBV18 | ASSPFPEAGEQY
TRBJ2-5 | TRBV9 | ASSAAGELQETQY
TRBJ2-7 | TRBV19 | ASSPGTGGSYEQY
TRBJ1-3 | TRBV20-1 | SASYGLSSGNTIY
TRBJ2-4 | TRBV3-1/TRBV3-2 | ASSLGQGGLAY
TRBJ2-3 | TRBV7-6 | ASSLLGQNTDTQY
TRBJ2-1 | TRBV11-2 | ASSLLRLSSYNEQF
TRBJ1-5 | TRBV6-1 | ASSPGGNNQPQH
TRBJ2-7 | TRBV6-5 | ASRKVTGLYEQY
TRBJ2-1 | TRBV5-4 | ASSSGGAYNEQF
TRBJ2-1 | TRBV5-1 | ASSLGQGDNEQF
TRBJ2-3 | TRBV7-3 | ASSSGTSPVDTQY
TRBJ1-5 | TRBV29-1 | SAMDRSGPQH
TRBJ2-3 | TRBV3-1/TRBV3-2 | ASSLRVSGGADTQY
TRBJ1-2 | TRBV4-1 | ASSQDHGNIYGYT
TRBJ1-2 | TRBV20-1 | SASPLKGASNYGYT
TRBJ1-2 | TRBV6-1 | ASREENFRDRGIRGYT
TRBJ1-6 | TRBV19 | ASRPGLPNSPLH
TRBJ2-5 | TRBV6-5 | ASSAGTRGETQY
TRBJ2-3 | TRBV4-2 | ASSPSVAGSTDTQY
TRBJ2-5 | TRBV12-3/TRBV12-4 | ASTKARAETQY
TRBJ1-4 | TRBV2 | ASSANMLNEKLF
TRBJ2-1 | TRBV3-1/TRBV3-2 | ASSHMGNEQF
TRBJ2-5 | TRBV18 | ASSSGLAGGVQETQY
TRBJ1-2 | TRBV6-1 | ASSEVRGAGAH
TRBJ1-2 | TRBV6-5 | ASRGTGAIYGYT
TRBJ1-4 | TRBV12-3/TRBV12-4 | ASSPPVYEKLF
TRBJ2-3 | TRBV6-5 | ASRRGRTDTQY
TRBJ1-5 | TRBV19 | ASSIRGGSQPQH
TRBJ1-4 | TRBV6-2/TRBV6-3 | ASSPRAGQRNEKLF
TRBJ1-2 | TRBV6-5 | ASSYSSTAGYGYT
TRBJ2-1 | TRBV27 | ASSQLRPTSGGAVVTYNEQF
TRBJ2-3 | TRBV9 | ASSAIVAGGTDTQY